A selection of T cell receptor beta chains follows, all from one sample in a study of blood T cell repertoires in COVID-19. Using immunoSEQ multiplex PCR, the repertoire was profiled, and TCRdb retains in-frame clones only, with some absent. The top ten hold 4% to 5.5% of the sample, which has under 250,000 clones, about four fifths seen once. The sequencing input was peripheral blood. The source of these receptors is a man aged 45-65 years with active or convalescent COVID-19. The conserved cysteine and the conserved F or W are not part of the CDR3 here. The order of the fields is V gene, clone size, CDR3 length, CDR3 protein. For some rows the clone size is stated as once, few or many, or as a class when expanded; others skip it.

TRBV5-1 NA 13 ASSVAGTGVNTIY
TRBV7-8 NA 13 ASSLRGKGNSPLH
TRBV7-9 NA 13 ASSIYSGTEYGYT
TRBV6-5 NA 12 ASSFGIPNYGYT
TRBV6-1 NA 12 ASIEQGRGYEQY
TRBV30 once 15 AWSPRFSGGLPYEQY
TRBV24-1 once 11 ATSQGPGGKAF
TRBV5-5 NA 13 ASSLGSGGDAPLH
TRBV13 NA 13 ASSNQGAVNEKLF
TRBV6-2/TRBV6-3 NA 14 ASSYRRGGSTDTQY
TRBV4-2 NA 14 ASSQEGSGGVREQF
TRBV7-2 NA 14 ASSLGVAGGLSEQF
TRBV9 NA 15 ASSPQLGGGSSYEQY
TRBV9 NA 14 ASSVGRTSGGGTQY
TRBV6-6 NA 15 ASSPSRDRGFLVGYT
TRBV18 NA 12 ASSPGDRGHGYT
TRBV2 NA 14 ASSGGTGGGNQPQH
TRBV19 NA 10 ASSGVTGELF
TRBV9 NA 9 ASSPVETQY
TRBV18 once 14 ASSPSDRGLAGELF
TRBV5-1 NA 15 ASSWDGTRGMNTEAF
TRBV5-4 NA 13 ASSLAGQGNEKLF
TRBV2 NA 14 ASSPWQGAVGTEAF
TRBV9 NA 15 ASSVGTAYSGANVLT
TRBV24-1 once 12 ATSDNRDSRTQH
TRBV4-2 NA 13 ASSQGSGGFYGYT
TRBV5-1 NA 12 ASTQRQGAGEQF